This is a list of T cell receptor beta chains from one sample in a study of cytomegalovirus exposure and HLA in healthy donors. Clones were read by immunoSEQ multiplex PCR, and TCRdb kept only the in-frame ones, dropping some. The data contain fewer than 150,000 clones, roughly 80% of them singletons. Sequencing input: PBMCs. The receptors were sampled from a middle-aged man in good health and CMV-seronegative. Both conserved end residues are part of each CDR3. A D gene is named only where the DNA matches it firmly. Only part of the rows carry a size: once, few, many, or a class if the clone is expanded.

d_call: NA
cdr3_length: 16
clone_size: NA
v_call: TRBV14
j_call: TRBJ2-2
cdr3_aa: CASSQRRRGNTGELFF
cdr3_nt: TGTGCCAGCAGCCAACGGCGGCGGGGAAATACCGGGGAGCTGTTTTTT

d_call: NA
cdr3_length: 14
clone_size: NA
v_call: TRBV19
j_call: TRBJ1-5
cdr3_aa: CASSWAGLNQPQHF
cdr3_nt: TGTGCCAGTAGTTGGGCGGGCCTCAATCAGCCCCAGCATTTT

d_call: TRBD2
cdr3_length: 16
clone_size: NA
v_call: TRBV10-3
j_call: TRBJ2-3
cdr3_aa: CAISESGLAGADTQYF
cdr3_nt: TGTGCCATCAGTGAGTCAGGACTAGCGGGTGCAGATACGCAGTATTTT

d_call: TRBD1
cdr3_length: 14
clone_size: NA
v_call: TRBV6-5
j_call: TRBJ2-7
cdr3_aa: CASSSLDRVYEQYF
cdr3_nt: TGTGCCAGCAGTTCATTGGACAGGGTCTACGAGCAGTACTTC

d_call: NA
cdr3_length: 15
clone_size: NA
v_call: TRBV7-2
j_call: TRBJ2-2
cdr3_aa: CASGGALLNTGELFF
cdr3_nt: TGTGCCAGCGGGGGGGCCCTCCTCAACACCGGGGAGCTGTTTTTT

d_call: NA
cdr3_length: 14
clone_size: NA
v_call: TRBV28
j_call: TRBJ2-5
cdr3_aa: CASRVTDQQETQYF
cdr3_nt: TGTGCCAGCAGGGTTACAGATCAGCAAGAGACCCAGTACTTC

d_call: TRBD1
cdr3_length: 15
clone_size: once
v_call: TRBV6-5
j_call: TRBJ1-5
cdr3_aa: CASSYTRQGDQPQHF
cdr3_nt: TGTGCCAGCAGTTACACCAGACAGGGCGATCAGCCCCAGCATTTT

d_call: TRBD2
cdr3_length: 17
clone_size: few
v_call: TRBV9
j_call: TRBJ2-3
cdr3_aa: CASTLGTSGGQWDTQYF
cdr3_nt: TGTGCCAGCACGCTGGGGACTAGCGGAGGGCAGTGGGATACGCAGTATTTT

d_call: NA
cdr3_length: 13
clone_size: NA
v_call: TRBV7-2
j_call: TRBJ1-2
cdr3_aa: CASSFVQGEGYTF
cdr3_nt: TGTGCCAGCAGCTTTGTACAGGGTGAGGGCTACACCTTC

d_call: NA
cdr3_length: 14
clone_size: NA
v_call: TRBV15
j_call: TRBJ2-5
cdr3_aa: CATSRDRGQETQYF
cdr3_nt: TGTGCCACCAGCAGAGATCGAGGTCAAGAGACCCAGTACTTC

d_call: TRBD2
cdr3_length: 17
clone_size: few
v_call: TRBV5-4
j_call: TRBJ2-2
cdr3_aa: CASSPLVRPGGAGELFF
cdr3_nt: TGTGCCAGCAGCCCCCTCGTCCGTCCCGGGGGGGCGGGGGAGCTGTTTTTT

d_call: TRBD1
cdr3_length: 16
clone_size: NA
v_call: TRBV4-3
j_call: TRBJ2-1
cdr3_aa: CASSQGDRTGYNEQFF
cdr3_nt: TGCGCCAGCAGCCAAGGGGACAGGACTGGCTACAATGAGCAGTTCTTC

d_call: NA
cdr3_length: 13
clone_size: once
v_call: TRBV6-1
j_call: TRBJ1-1
cdr3_aa: CASSNRDGTEAFF
cdr3_nt: TGTGCCAGCAGTAACAGGGATGGGACTGAAGCTTTCTTT

d_call: NA
cdr3_length: 16
clone_size: once
v_call: TRBV7-7
j_call: TRBJ2-3
cdr3_aa: CASSPWLGGSTDTQYF
cdr3_nt: TGTGCCAGCAGCCCCTGGCTGGGGGGTAGCACAGATACGCAGTATTTT

d_call: TRBD1
cdr3_length: 14
clone_size: few
v_call: TRBV5-8
j_call: TRBJ1-5
cdr3_aa: CASSWTGSYQPQHF
cdr3_nt: TGTGCCAGCAGCTGGACAGGGAGCTATCAGCCCCAGCATTTT

d_call: NA
cdr3_length: 18
clone_size: few
v_call: TRBV7-2
j_call: TRBJ2-3
cdr3_aa: CASSLLYWGAGSTDTQYF
cdr3_nt: TGTGCCAGCAGCTTATTATACTGGGGTGCGGGGAGCACAGATACGCAGTATTTT

d_call: NA
cdr3_length: 15
clone_size: once
v_call: TRBV7-9
j_call: TRBJ2-5
cdr3_aa: CASSPRTVIQETQYF
cdr3_nt: TGTGCCAGCAGCCCGAGGACAGTTATCCAAGAGACCCAGTACTTC

d_call: NA
cdr3_length: 12
clone_size: NA
v_call: TRBV7-2
j_call: TRBJ2-3
cdr3_aa: CASSQKSGTQYF
cdr3_nt: TGTGCCAGCAGCCAAAAATCGGGTACGCAGTATTTT

d_call: NA
cdr3_length: 16
clone_size: NA
v_call: TRBV11-2
j_call: TRBJ1-5
cdr3_aa: CASSLRGGLEYQPQHF
cdr3_nt: TGTGCCAGCAGCCTCCGGGGGGGCCTTGAATATCAGCCCCAGCATTTT

d_call: NA
cdr3_length: 13
clone_size: NA
v_call: TRBV7-9
j_call: TRBJ2-5
cdr3_aa: CASSSRGPETQYF
cdr3_nt: TGTGCCAGCAGCTCGCGCGGGCCAGAGACCCAGTACTTC

d_call: TRBD2
cdr3_length: 17
clone_size: NA
v_call: TRBV5-1
j_call: TRBJ2-1
cdr3_aa: CASSLWSSGRAVDEQFF
cdr3_nt: TGCGCCAGCAGCTTGTGGAGTAGCGGGAGGGCCGTCGATGAGCAGTTCTTC

d_call: TRBD1
cdr3_length: 15
clone_size: NA
v_call: TRBV13
j_call: TRBJ2-7
cdr3_aa: CASSPRPDRSYEQYF
cdr3_nt: TGTGCCAGCAGCCCCAGACCGGACAGGTCCTACGAGCAGTACTTC

d_call: NA
cdr3_length: 13
clone_size: few
v_call: TRBV19
j_call: TRBJ2-1
cdr3_aa: CASSTGTYNEQFF
cdr3_nt: TGTGCCAGTAGCACAGGGACCTACAATGAGCAGTTCTTC

d_call: TRBD1
cdr3_length: 16
clone_size: once
v_call: TRBV7-2
j_call: TRBJ2-7
cdr3_aa: CASSSRGDRGPYEQYF
cdr3_nt: TGTGCCAGCAGCTCAAGAGGGGACAGGGGGCCTTACGAGCAGTACTTC

d_call: TRBD1
cdr3_length: 13
clone_size: once
v_call: TRBV27
j_call: TRBJ2-7
cdr3_aa: CASSLQGAYEQYF
cdr3_nt: TGTGCCAGCAGCCTACAGGGGGCCTACGAGCAGTACTTC

d_call: TRBD1
cdr3_length: 15
clone_size: few
v_call: TRBV30
j_call: TRBJ2-7
cdr3_aa: CAWSTPDRGPRGQYF
cdr3_nt: TGTGCCTGGAGTACCCCCGACAGGGGACCCCGAGGGCAGTACTTC

d_call: TRBD1
cdr3_length: 13
clone_size: NA
v_call: TRBV28
j_call: TRBJ2-7
cdr3_aa: CASARQGVYEQYF
cdr3_nt: TGTGCCAGCGCTAGACAGGGGGTGTACGAGCAGTACTTC

d_call: NA
cdr3_length: 19
clone_size: once
v_call: TRBV4-3
j_call: TRBJ1-1
cdr3_aa: CASSQGVYDWVWRNTEAFF
cdr3_nt: TGCGCCAGCAGCCAAGGGGTCTACGACTGGGTCTGGAGGAACACTGAAGCTTTCTTT

d_call: NA
cdr3_length: 14
clone_size: few
v_call: TRBV15
j_call: TRBJ1-2
cdr3_aa: CATSRASTGYGYTF
cdr3_nt: TGTGCCACCAGCAGAGCCTCGACGGGCTATGGCTACACCTTC

d_call: TRBD1
cdr3_length: 16
clone_size: NA
v_call: TRBV7-9
j_call: TRBJ2-1
cdr3_aa: CASSPQTGGRYNEQFF
cdr3_nt: TGTGCCAGCAGCCCCCAGACAGGGGGCAGATACAATGAGCAGTTCTTC

d_call: TRBD2
cdr3_length: 15
clone_size: NA
v_call: TRBV27
j_call: TRBJ2-2
cdr3_aa: CASREDGRVTGELFF
cdr3_nt: TGTGCCAGCAGGGAAGACGGGAGGGTTACCGGGGAGCTGTTTTTT

d_call: TRBD1
cdr3_length: 16
clone_size: NA
v_call: TRBV7-6
j_call: TRBJ2-3
cdr3_aa: CASRPGQGLESDTQYF
cdr3_nt: TGTGCCAGCAGACCGGGACAGGGGCTGGAGTCAGATACGCAGTATTTT